The next 2 T cell receptor beta chains were all read from a single sample in a study of cytomegalovirus exposure and HLA in healthy donors. PCR amplification relied on 60 Vbeta primers (plus 13 Jbeta primers). TCRdb keeps only in-frame clones here, not all; method: immunoSEQ multiplex PCR. The sample carries more than 65,000 clones, 78% recorded once. The sequencing input was PBMCs. Source of these receptors: a man aged 18-30 years in good health and CMV-seropositive.

This clone was detected once. V gene TRBV29-1 combines with J gene TRBJ2-5; TRBD2 aligns across 7 bases. The CDR3 is made up of 12 amino acids. The germline CDR1 and CDR2 sequences are SQVTM and ANQGSEA. V shed 7 bases and J 13 bases; nucleotides not matched to a gene: 15. The CDR3 DNA follows: TGCAGCGGCGGGGTAGGGAGGGATGCCCCGTACTTC. Translating it yields CSGGVGRDAPYF.

This chain links TRBV4-2 with TRBJ2-1, with D possibly being TRBD2 (6 bases). The CDR3 runs 16 residues. The V gene's germline CDR1 is LGHNA and CDR2 YNFKEQ. Trimming shortened V by 2 bases and J by 4 bases, and 15 bases separated the two germline ends. The DNA of the CDR3 is TGTGCCAGCAGCCAAACGGCCAATGGGGGGTACAATGAGCAGTTCTTC. This gives the protein CASSQTANGGYNEQFF.